The rows below give T cell receptor beta chains drawn from one sample of a study of blood T cell repertoires in COVID-19. The table came from immunoSEQ multiplex PCR; TCRdb's copy has only in-frame clones and leaves some out. Among over 150,000 clones, about nine tenths were seen once, and the ten largest hold roughly 4%. The sequenced material came from peripheral blood. All receptors come from a woman aged 55-75 years who had recovered from COVID-19. The CDR3 runs from the conserved cysteine through the conserved F or W. The order of the fields is clone size, D gene, V gene, J gene, CDR3 protein, CDR3 DNA. A D gene is named only where the DNA matches it firmly. Clone size is given for some rows only: seen once, a few or many times, or a class if the clone is expanded.

>NA|TRBD2|TRBV6-2/TRBV6-3|TRBJ2-3
CASSDVSGGASDTQYF
TGTGCCAGCAGTGATGTTAGCGGGGGGGCCTCAGATACGCAGTATTTT
>NA|NA|TRBV11-2|TRBJ2-1
CASSLDLGLNEQFF
TGTGCCAGCAGCTTAGATCTCGGTCTTAATGAGCAGTTCTTC
>NA|TRBD2|TRBV27|TRBJ2-1
CASSPPPSGGAGEQFF
TGTGCCAGCAGTCCTCCTCCTAGCGGGGGGGCCGGTGAGCAGTTCTTC
>NA|NA|TRBV5-5|TRBJ2-7
CASSSLQSYEQYF
TGTGCCAGCAGCTCCTTACAGTCCTACGAGCAGTACTTC
>NA|TRBD2|TRBV11-2|TRBJ2-1
CASSAGLAAYNEQFF
TGTGCCAGCAGCGCGGGACTAGCGGCCTACAATGAGCAGTTCTTC
>NA|NA|TRBV19|TRBJ2-5
CASSIEVEETQYF
TGTGCCAGTAGTATCGAGGTGGAAGAGACCCAGTACTTC
>NA|TRBD1|TRBV6-5|TRBJ1-2
CASSFSLGTAHNGYTF
TGTGCCAGCAGTTTTTCCCTAGGGACAGCCCACAATGGCTACACCTTC
>NA|NA|TRBV6-6|TRBJ1-5
CASSLSGYSNQPQHF
TGTGCCAGCAGTCTTTCAGGATATAGCAATCAGCCCCAGCATTTT
>NA|NA|TRBV6-5|TRBJ2-1
CASRKQQYNEQFF
TGTGCCAGCAGAAAACAACAGTACAATGAGCAGTTCTTC
>NA|NA|TRBV24-1|TRBJ2-2
CATWGGNTGELFF
TGTGCCACCTGGGGAGGGAACACCGGGGAGCTGTTTTTT
>NA|TRBD2|TRBV27|TRBJ2-1
CASRLAGDLNEQFF
TGTGCCAGCAGACTAGCGGGGGACTTAAATGAGCAGTTCTTC
>NA|NA|TRBV19|TRBJ1-2
CASSIPRQGGERGYTF
TGTGCCAGTAGTATCCCCCGGCAGGGTGGTGAGAGGGGCTACACCTTC
>many|NA|TRBV7-7|TRBJ2-2
CASSLAGPGAGELFF
TGTGCTAGCAGCTTAGCTGGACCCGGGGCCGGGGAGCTGTTTTTT
>NA|NA|TRBV28|TRBJ1-2
CASSLSGRRAGEYGYTF
TGTGCCAGCAGTTTATCGGGTCGCAGGGCTGGGGAATATGGCTACACCTTC
>NA|NA|TRBV28|TRBJ1-1
CASSGWTDTTEAFF
TGTGCCAGCAGTGGATGGACGGACACCACTGAAGCTTTCTTT
>once|NA|TRBV14|TRBJ1-1
CASSLGGINTEAFF
TGTGCCAGCAGCCTGGGCGGGATAAACACTGAAGCTTTCTTT
>once|NA|TRBV7-2|TRBJ2-1
CASSSRGKNYNEQFF
TGTGCCAGCAGTTCCCGCGGGAAAAACTACAATGAGCAGTTCTTC
>NA|TRBD1|TRBV6-6|TRBJ2-2
CASSPGQGAFTGELFF
TGTGCCAGCAGTCCGGGACAGGGGGCGTTCACCGGGGAGCTGTTTTTT
>NA|NA|TRBV5-1|TRBJ1-5
CASSLNGDYHQPQHF
TGCGCCAGCAGTCTGAACGGGGATTATCATCAGCCCCAGCATTTT
>NA|TRBD2|TRBV15|TRBJ2-1
CATSRETGTSGYNEQFF
TGTGCCACCAGCAGAGAGACCGGGACTAGCGGTTACAATGAGCAGTTCTTC
>NA|TRBD1|TRBV28|TRBJ2-7
CASSFAGRGSEQYF
TGTGCCAGCAGTTTTGCGGGCAGGGGGTCCGAGCAGTACTTC
>NA|TRBD2|TRBV5-1|TRBJ2-3
CASSSRERGGTDTQYF
TGCGCCAGCAGCTCCCGGGAGCGGGGGGGCACAGATACGCAGTATTTT
>NA|NA|TRBV5-1|TRBJ1-1
CASSLRARAEAFF
TGCGCCAGCAGCTTGCGAGCCAGGGCTGAAGCTTTCTTT
>NA|NA|TRBV6-1|TRBJ1-6
CASRPPGHNSPLHF
TGTGCCAGCAGACCCCCGGGACACAATTCACCCCTCCACTTT
>NA|NA|TRBV2|TRBJ1-1
CATGMYTEAFF
TGTGCCACCGGGATGTACACTGAAGCTTTCTTT
>NA|TRBD1|TRBV5-4|TRBJ2-1
CASSLAGTGGAFF
TGTGCCAGCAGCTTGGCTGGGACAGGGGGTGCGTTCTTC
>once|NA|TRBV28|TRBJ1-5
CAASEAYSNQPQHF
TGTGCCGCCTCTGAGGCATATAGCAATCAGCCCCAGCATTTT
>NA|NA|TRBV9|TRBJ1-6
CASSVSGMNYNSPLHF
TGTGCCAGCAGCGTATCCGGGATGAATTATAATTCACCCCTCCACTTT
>NA|TRBD1|TRBV6-6|TRBJ1-1
CASSSRGRANTEAFF
TGTGCCAGCAGTTCTAGGGGGCGCGCGAACACTGAAGCTTTCTTT
>once|TRBD2|TRBV10-3|TRBJ2-7
CAIRSGGAFYEQYF
TGTGCCATCAGAAGCGGGGGGGCATTCTACGAGCAGTACTTC
>NA|NA|TRBV4-1|TRBJ2-7
CASSQADSSYEQYF
TGCGCCAGCAGCCAAGCCGACAGCTCCTACGAGCAGTACTTC
>NA|NA|TRBV2|TRBJ1-5
CASSKDSSSNQPQHF
TGTGCCAGCAGCAAGGACAGTTCAAGCAATCAGCCCCAGCATTTT
>NA|NA|TRBV2|TRBJ1-1
CASSGQVGTTEAFF
TGTGCCAGCAGTGGACAGGTCGGGACGACTGAAGCTTTCTTT
>NA|NA|TRBV24-1|TRBJ1-2
CATNDQGYGYTF
TGTGCCACCAATGATCAGGGATATGGCTACACCTTC
>NA|NA|TRBV11-2|TRBJ2-1
CASSHRTARFEQFF
TGTGCCAGCAGCCACCGGACAGCCAGGTTTGAGCAGTTCTTC
>once|TRBD1|TRBV5-1|TRBJ1-3
CASSPGDRALRDTIYF
TGCGCCAGCAGCCCAGGAGACAGGGCCCTCCGGGACACCATATATTTT
>NA|NA|TRBV18|TRBJ1-1
CASSPRGDLGAFF
TGTGCCAGCTCACCACGCGGGGATCTCGGAGCTTTCTTT
>NA|NA|TRBV29-1|TRBJ2-3
CSLLQDTQYF
TGCAGCCTGCTCCAGGATACGCAGTATTTT
>NA|TRBD2|TRBV5-8|TRBJ2-1
CASSTAGVGYNEQFF
TGTGCCAGCAGTACAGCGGGGGTGGGTTACAATGAGCAGTTCTTC
>NA|TRBD1|TRBV7-2|TRBJ1-2
CASSSGQGTRGYTF
TGTGCCAGCAGCTCGGGACAGGGAACGCGGGGCTACACCTTC
>NA|TRBD1|TRBV4-3|TRBJ2-1
CASSQEAGTGGGEQFF
TGCGCCAGCAGCCAAGAGGCCGGGACAGGGGGCGGTGAGCAGTTCTTC
>NA|TRBD1|TRBV4-1|TRBJ2-1
CASSQESRGHLDEQFF
TGCGCCAGCAGCCAAGAGTCCAGGGGGCATCTGGATGAGCAGTTCTTC
>NA|TRBD1|TRBV5-1|TRBJ2-5
CASWTGAPGETQYF
TGCGCCAGTTGGACAGGGGCCCCCGGCGAAACCCAGTACTTC